This T cell receptor beta chain was sequenced in a study of CD8 T cells in ankylosing spondylitis (dated by TCRdb to about 2017). In terms of the full investigation: The study set out to find disease-linked TCR variants by profiling T cell receptor beta repertoires in ankylosing spondylitis patients and healthy donors. The full study cohort comprised 20 to 25 ankylosing spondylitis patients and 110 or so healthy donors. Samples of peripheral blood were taken, and for ankylosing spondylitis patients, synovial fluid was collected as well. Overall study results and their limits: Some of the motif variants had been reported before in the synovial fluid and blood of reactive arthritis patients, a finding that suggests common disease-initiation mechanisms. A TCR beta motif made up of fewer than 10 highly homologous amino acid variants appeared to be characteristic of blood from ankylosing spondylitis patients. In peripheral blood, the disease-linked clones were found at relatively low frequencies and had a CD8+ phenotype. According to the report, matched synovial fluid samples from ankylosing spondylitis patients were significantly enriched for the disease-linked clones.

Sequencing took place on an Illumina HiSeq 2500. TCR beta libraries were prepared by quantitative 5'-RACE with molecular barcodes. For the original study's pipeline: To identify disease-linked TCR variants, a new computational method was used, one built on a probabilistic model of VDJ rearrangement. The public reads were reanalyzed by TCRdb: fastp trimming at Q25, MiXCR alignment, in-frame beta chains only. Records with the same CDR3 protein are collapsed into one entry carrying the most frequent genes and DNA. TCRdb's processing, not the authors' own work, is the source of the V and J calls. The sample table contains fewer than 400,000 distinct CDR3 sequences; only one count was recorded for around 24% of them. Clones ranked in the top ten supply roughly a sixth of the sample. The CDR3, cysteine through phenylalanine, is 15 amino acids long. The read is trimmed to its CDR3 DNA, 45 bases read in frame from base 1. CDR1 and CDR2, looked up from the germline V gene, are MNHNS and SASEGT. V was cut back by 2 bases and J by 8 bases, leaving a gap of 16 bases between them.

On this clonotype itself: This clone's antigen is unknown. Base quality data are lacking; no much larger clone is found one base away.

Recombination joined TRBV6-1 with TRBJ2-1, with the identity of the D gene unclear. The source is a male donor with ankylosing spondylitis. Sequencing was done on a sample of blood, either unsorted or a sorted T cell fraction (not recorded which). The DNA sequence reads TGTGCCAGCAGTGAACTTGGTCCTACCCTGGATGAGCAGTTCTTC. This is translated as CASSELGPTLDEQFF.